This is a list of T cell receptor beta chains from one sample in a study of OX40 agonist ivuxolimab in advanced cancers. TCRdb's table, derived via immunoSEQ multiplex PCR, lists solely in-frame clones and lacks some. Of 85,000 to 90,000 clones listed, about 93% are singletons. Sequences were derived from CD4+ or CD8+ T cells sorted from blood, sampled in a trial of the OX40 agonist ivuxolimab. The receptors stem from an adult with an advanced solid tumor such as melanoma, head and neck, liver or kidney cancer. Both conserved end residues are part of each CDR3. The D gene is left open where the match is weak. The size entry is marked missing in some rows and otherwise reads once, few, many or a size class.

TRBJ1-1,NA,TRBV4-2,TRBD1,CASSRVGEGGGNTEAFF,TGTGCCAGCAGCCGGGTTGGGGAAGGGGGCGGGAACACTGAAGCTTTCTTT
TRBJ1-5,NA,TRBV6-5,NA,CASSRFSNQPQHF,TGTGCCAGCAGCCGATTTAGCAATCAGCCCCAGCATTTT
TRBJ2-1,NA,TRBV19,TRBD2,CAIRPGLASSEQFF,TGTGCCATCCGACCGGGACTAGCGTCCTCGGAGCAGTTCTTC
TRBJ1-1,NA,TRBV28,NA,CASSLLGVNTEAFF,TGTGCCAGCAGTTTACTAGGGGTGAACACTGAAGCTTTCTTT
TRBJ1-1,NA,TRBV25-1,NA,CASSARQGRNTEAFF,TGTGCCAGCAGTGCAAGACAAGGGCGGAACACTGAAGCTTTCTTT
TRBJ1-5,NA,TRBV4-1,NA,CASSQDVVKLRGGNQPQHF,TGCGCCAGCAGCCAAGATGTGGTTAAGCTGCGGGGGGGCAATCAGCCCCAGCATTTT
TRBJ1-1,NA,TRBV5-1,NA,CASSFTGSPVYNTEAFF,TGCGCCAGCAGCTTCACAGGGTCCCCAGTCTACAACACTGAAGCTTTCTTT
TRBJ1-1,few,TRBV21-1,NA,CASSKVKLNEAFF,TGTGCCAGCAGCAAAGTTAAGCTAAATGAAGCTTTCTTT
TRBJ1-2,NA,TRBV28,NA,CASSILSGGYTF,TGTGCCAGCAGTATCCTATCCGGTGGCTACACCTTC
TRBJ2-3,NA,TRBV28,NA,CASSLLGGTQYF,TGTGCCAGCAGTTTATTGGGGGGAACGCAGTATTTT
TRBJ2-7,NA,TRBV5-1,NA,CASSPSWAAYEQYF,TGCGCCAGCAGCCCGTCTTGGGCGGCCTACGAGCAGTACTTC
TRBJ1-5,NA,TRBV5-5,NA,CASSLTAGGSQPQHF,TGTGCCAGCAGCTTGACAGCGGGAGGTAGTCAGCCCCAGCATTTT
TRBJ2-1,NA,TRBV6-5,TRBD2,CASRELAGLYNEQFF,TGTGCCAGCAGAGAACTAGCGGGACTTTACAATGAGCAGTTCTTC
TRBJ1-2,few,TRBV28,NA,CASSGGAVENYGYTF,TGTGCCAGCAGTGGGGGGGCAGTTGAAAACTATGGCTACACCTTC
TRBJ2-7,NA,TRBV11-2,NA,CASSPRSVGEQYF,TGTGCCAGCAGCCCCAGAAGCGTGGGCGAGCAGTACTTC
TRBJ2-1,NA,TRBV7-3,TRBD2,CASSLNKPSGHNEQFF,TGTGCCAGCAGCTTAAATAAGCCTAGCGGCCACAATGAGCAGTTCTTC
TRBJ2-6,NA,TRBV18,NA,CASSPALGQTF,TGTGCCAGCTCACCAGCCTTGGGGCAAACTTTC
TRBJ1-2,NA,TRBV28,TRBD1,CASSLAGQGKDTF,TGTGCCAGCAGTTTAGCGGGACAGGGGAAGGACACCTTC
TRBJ2-3,once,TRBV7-2,TRBD2,CASSSDPGLAGDADTQYF,TGTGCCAGCAGCTCGGATCCGGGACTAGCGGGAGATGCAGATACGCAGTATTTT
TRBJ2-1,NA,TRBV5-1,NA,CASSLLNSNEQFF,TGCGCCAGCAGCTTATTAAACAGTAATGAGCAGTTCTTC
TRBJ1-4,NA,TRBV30,TRBD1,CAWSAGQGAYEKLFF,TGTGCCTGGAGTGCTGGACAGGGGGCTTATGAAAAACTGTTTTTT
TRBJ2-7,NA,TRBV18,TRBD1,CASSPRRAGGSSEQYF,TGTGCCAGCTCACCACGGCGCGCAGGGGGTTCCTCCGAGCAGTACTTC
TRBJ2-1,NA,TRBV4-2,NA,CASSQAVSGPYNEQFF,TGTGCCAGCAGCCAAGCCGTGAGCGGGCCATACAATGAGCAGTTCTTC
TRBJ2-2,NA,TRBV27,NA,CASSLFPGGELFF,TGTGCCAGCAGTTTATTTCCGGGAGGGGAGCTGTTTTTT
TRBJ2-3,NA,TRBV7-9,TRBD1,CASFSGDRGRDTQYF,TGTGCCAGCTTTTCCGGGGACAGGGGACGGGATACGCAGTATTTT
TRBJ1-4,NA,TRBV5-1,NA,CASSNQGLGEKLFF,TGCGCCAGCAGCAACCAAGGCCTGGGAGAAAAACTGTTTTTT
TRBJ2-1,NA,TRBV7-9,NA,CASSLEGANNEQFF,TGTGCCAGCAGCTTAGAGGGCGCCAACAATGAGCAGTTCTTC
TRBJ2-7,NA,TRBV18,NA,CASSRRAGTEQYF,TGTGCCAGCTCCCGGAGGGCCGGGACCGAGCAGTACTTC